This T cell receptor beta chain was identified in a study of blood T cell repertoires in COVID-19. Study at large: COVID-19 samples, acute and convalescent, were from the United States, Italy and Spain.

Assay used: immunoSEQ multiplex PCR; TCRdb lists only in-frame clones, some missing. The sample consists of approximately 160,000 clones, around 85% of them appearing once. Germline CDR1 SGHRS, CDR2 YFSETQ. The germline V and J ends were trimmed by 4 bases and 1 base, with 6 bases remaining between them. This CDR3 is built from 12 residues. The sequenced material came from peripheral blood. The J gene is TRBJ2-7, the V gene TRBV5-1; D not certain. This sequence was found in a man between 60 and 70 years old who had recovered from COVID-19. The CDR3 sequence: CASSAGSYEQYF. The CDR3 region has the DNA TGCGCCAGCAGCGCAGGATCCTACGAGCAGTACTTC.